This T cell receptor beta chain is drawn from a study of patients and donors after allogeneic stem cell transplantation. TCRdb independently ran MiXCR on the RT-PCR reads; one entry per CDR3 protein. The data hold 800,000 to 1,000,000 distinct CDR3 sequences, with approximately 19% observed a single time. This CDR3 is built from 14 residues. V was pared by 5 bases and J by 8 bases, with 19 bases between. The germline CDR1 and CDR2 sequences are SGHNT and YYREEE (reference sequence). The genes are TRBV5-4 and TRBJ1-2; D might be TRBD1 (5 bases). The TCR sequence derives from a human donor who was either an allogeneic HSCT recipient or a stem cell or donor lymphocyte infusion donor (not recorded which). It is not recorded whose cells these are; they may come from a transplant donor. Sequenced sample: blood, either unsorted or a sorted T cell fraction (not recorded which). In DNA form, the CDR3 reads TGTGCCAGCAGTTCACCGGGACCGGCGGGGGGCTACACCTTC. It is translated as CASSSPGPAGGYTF.